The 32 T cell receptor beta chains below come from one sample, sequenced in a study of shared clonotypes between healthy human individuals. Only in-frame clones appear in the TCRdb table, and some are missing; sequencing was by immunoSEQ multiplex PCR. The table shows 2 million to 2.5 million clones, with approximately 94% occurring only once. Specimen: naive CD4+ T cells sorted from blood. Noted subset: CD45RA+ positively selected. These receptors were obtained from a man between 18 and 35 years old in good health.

The CDR3 DNA is TGTGCCAGCAGCCCCCTGGGCGGGGGGGATAACACCGGGGAGCTGTTTTTT. The encoded protein is CASSPLGGGDNTGELFF. The rearrangement joins TRBV5-4 to TRBJ2-2, with 9 nucleotides matching TRBD2. Germline CDR1 SGHNT, CDR2 YYREEE (reference sequence). This CDR3 contains 17 residues. Unmatched junction bases numbered 9, after V lost 4 bases and J lost 2 bases.

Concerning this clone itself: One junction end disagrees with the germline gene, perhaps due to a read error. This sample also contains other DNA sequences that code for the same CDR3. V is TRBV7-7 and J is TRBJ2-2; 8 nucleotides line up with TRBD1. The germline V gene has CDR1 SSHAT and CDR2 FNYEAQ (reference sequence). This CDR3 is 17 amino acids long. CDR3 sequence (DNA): TGTGCTAGCAGCCCGTACGTCGGACAGGGCTTGTCCGGGGAGCTGTTTTTT. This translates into CASSPYVGQGLSGELFF.

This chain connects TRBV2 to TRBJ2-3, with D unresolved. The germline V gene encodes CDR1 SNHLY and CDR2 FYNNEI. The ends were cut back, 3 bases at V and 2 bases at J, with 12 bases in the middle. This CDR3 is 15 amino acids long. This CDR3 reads CASSESNQFTDTQYF. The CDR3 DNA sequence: TGTGCCAGCAGTGAGTCTAATCAATTCACAGATACGCAGTATTTT.

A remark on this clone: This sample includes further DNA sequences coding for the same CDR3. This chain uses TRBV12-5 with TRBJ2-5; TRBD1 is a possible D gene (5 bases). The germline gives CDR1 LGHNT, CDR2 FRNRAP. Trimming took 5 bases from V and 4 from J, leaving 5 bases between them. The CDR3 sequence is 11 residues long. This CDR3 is CASGRGETQYF. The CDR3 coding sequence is TGTGCTAGTGGTAGGGGAGAGACCCAGTACTTC.

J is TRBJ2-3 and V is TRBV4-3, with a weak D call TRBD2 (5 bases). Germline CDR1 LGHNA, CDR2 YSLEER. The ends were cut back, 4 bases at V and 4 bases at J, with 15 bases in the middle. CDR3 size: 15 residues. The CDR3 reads CASSPRAHAADTQYF. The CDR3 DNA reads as TGCGCCAGCAGCCCGCGGGCCCACGCAGCAGATACGCAGTATTTT.

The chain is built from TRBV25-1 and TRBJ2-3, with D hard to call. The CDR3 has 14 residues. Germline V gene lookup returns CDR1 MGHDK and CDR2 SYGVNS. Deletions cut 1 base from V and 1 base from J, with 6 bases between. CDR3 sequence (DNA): TGTGCCAGCAGTGAATGGGCAGGCACAGATACGCAGTATTTT. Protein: CASSEWAGTDTQYF.

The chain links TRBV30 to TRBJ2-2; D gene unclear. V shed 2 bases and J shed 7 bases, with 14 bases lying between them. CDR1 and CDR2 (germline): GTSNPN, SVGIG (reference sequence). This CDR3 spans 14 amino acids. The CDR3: CAWSKEYPSGELFF. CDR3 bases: TGTGCCTGGAGTAAAGAATACCCGAGCGGGGAGCTGTTTTTT.

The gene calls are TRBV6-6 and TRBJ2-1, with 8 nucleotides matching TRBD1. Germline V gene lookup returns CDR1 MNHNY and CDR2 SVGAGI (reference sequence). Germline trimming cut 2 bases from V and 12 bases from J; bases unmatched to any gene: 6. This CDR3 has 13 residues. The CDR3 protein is CASSYTDRERQFF. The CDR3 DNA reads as TGTGCCAGCAGTTACACGGACAGGGAGAGGCAGTTCTTC.

The CDR3 reads CASSLAVGVDTGELFF. The CDR3 DNA reads TGCGCCAGCAGCTTGGCGGTAGGGGTGGACACCGGGGAGCTGTTTTTT. The chain links TRBV5-1 to TRBJ2-2; D is perhaps TRBD1 (5 bases). Germline CDR1 SGHRS, CDR2 YFSETQ. V lost 0 bases and J lost 3, with 12 bases in between. The CDR3 has 16 amino acids.

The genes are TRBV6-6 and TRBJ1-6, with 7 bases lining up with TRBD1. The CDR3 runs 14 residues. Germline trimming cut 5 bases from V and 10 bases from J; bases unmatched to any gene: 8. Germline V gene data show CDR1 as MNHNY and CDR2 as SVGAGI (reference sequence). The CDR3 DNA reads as TGTGCCAGCAGTACCCGGGACAGCAGCTCACCCCTCCACTTT. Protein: CASSTRDSSSPLHF.

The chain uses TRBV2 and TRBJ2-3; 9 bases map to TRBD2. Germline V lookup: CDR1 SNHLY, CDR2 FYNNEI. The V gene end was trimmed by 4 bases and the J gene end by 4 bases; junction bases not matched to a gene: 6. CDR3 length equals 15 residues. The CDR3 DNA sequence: TGTGCCAGCAGTGGGGATAGCGGGAGTGCAGATACGCAGTATTTT. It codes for CASSGDSGSADTQYF.

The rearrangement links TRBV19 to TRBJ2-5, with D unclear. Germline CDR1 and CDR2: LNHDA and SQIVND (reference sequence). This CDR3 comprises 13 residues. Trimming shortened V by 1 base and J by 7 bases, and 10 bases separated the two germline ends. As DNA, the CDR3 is TGTGCCAGTAGTATAGTACCCGGCGGGACCCAGTACTTC. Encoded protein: CASSIVPGGTQYF.

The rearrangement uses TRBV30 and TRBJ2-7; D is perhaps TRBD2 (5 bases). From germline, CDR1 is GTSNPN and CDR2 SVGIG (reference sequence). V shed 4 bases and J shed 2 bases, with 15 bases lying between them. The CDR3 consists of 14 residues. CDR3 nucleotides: TGTGCCTGGAATGTTGGTCTGGGAGCCTACGAGCAGTACTTC. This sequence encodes CAWNVGLGAYEQYF.

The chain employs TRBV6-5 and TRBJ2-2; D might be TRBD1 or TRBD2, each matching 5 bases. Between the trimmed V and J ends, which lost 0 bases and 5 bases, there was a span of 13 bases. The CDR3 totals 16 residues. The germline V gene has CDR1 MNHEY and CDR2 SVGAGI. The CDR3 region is CASSYSGEWGTGELFF. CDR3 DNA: TGTGCCAGCAGTTACTCGGGGGAGTGGGGGACCGGGGAGCTGTTTTTT.

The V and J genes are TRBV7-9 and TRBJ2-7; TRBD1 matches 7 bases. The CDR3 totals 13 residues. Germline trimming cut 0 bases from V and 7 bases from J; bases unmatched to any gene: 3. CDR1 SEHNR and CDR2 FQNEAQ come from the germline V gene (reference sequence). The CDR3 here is CASSLATTGEQYF. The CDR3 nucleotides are TGTGCCAGCAGCTTAGCGACGACAGGGGAGCAGTACTTC.

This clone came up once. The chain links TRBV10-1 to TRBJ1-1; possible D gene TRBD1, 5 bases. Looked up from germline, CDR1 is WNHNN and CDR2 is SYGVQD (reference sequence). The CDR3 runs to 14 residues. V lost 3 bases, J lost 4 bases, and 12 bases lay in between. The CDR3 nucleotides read TGCGCCAGCAGTGACACAACCGGGGGCACTGAAGCTTTCTTT. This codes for CASSDTTGGTEAFF.

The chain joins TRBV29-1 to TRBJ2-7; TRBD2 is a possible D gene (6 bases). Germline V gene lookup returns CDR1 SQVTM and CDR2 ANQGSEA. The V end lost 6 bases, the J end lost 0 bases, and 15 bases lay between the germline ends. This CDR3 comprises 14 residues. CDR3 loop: CSVALSGRSYEQYF. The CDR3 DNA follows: TGCAGCGTGGCCCTAAGCGGGCGCTCCTACGAGCAGTACTTC.

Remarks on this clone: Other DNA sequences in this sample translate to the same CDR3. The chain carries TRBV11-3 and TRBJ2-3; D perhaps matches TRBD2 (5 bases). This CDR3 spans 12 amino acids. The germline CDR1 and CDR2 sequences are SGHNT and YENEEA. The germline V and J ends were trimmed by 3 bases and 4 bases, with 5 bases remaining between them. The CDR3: CASSLRADTQYF. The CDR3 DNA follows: TGTGCCAGCAGCTTGAGGGCAGATACGCAGTATTTT.

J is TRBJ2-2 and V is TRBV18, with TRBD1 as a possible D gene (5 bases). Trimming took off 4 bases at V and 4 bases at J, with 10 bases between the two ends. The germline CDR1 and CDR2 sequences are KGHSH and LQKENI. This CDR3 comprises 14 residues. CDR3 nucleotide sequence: TGTGCCAGCTCACGGCAGGGAACCACCGGGGAGCTGTTTTTT. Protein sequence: CASSRQGTTGELFF.

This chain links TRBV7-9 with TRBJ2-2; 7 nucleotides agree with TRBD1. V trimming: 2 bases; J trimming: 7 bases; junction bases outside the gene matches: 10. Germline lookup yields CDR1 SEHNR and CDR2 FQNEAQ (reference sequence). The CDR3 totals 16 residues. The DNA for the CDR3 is TGTGCCAGCAGCTTAAGGGTAGGGGGCGTCGGCGGGGAGCTGTTTTTT. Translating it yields CASSLRVGGVGGELFF. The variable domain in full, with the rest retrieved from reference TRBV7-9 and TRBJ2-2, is DTGVSQNPRHKITKRGQNVTFRCDPISEHNRLYWYRQTLGQGPEFLTYFQNEAQLEKSRLLSDRFSAERPKGSFSTLEIQRTEQGDSAMYLCASSLRVGGVGGELFFGEGSRLTVL.

In nucleotides, the CDR3 is TGTGCCAGCAGTTCTTTGGGACTGGGGACGGGGGAGCTGTTTTTT. Its protein product is CASSSLGLGTGELFF. The J gene is TRBJ2-2, the V gene TRBV27; a possible D gene is TRBD2 (6 bases). Between the trimmed V and J ends, which lost 4 bases and 8 bases, there was a span of 17 bases. This CDR3 is 15 amino acids long. Looked up from germline, CDR1 is MNHEY and CDR2 is SMNVEV (reference sequence).

CDR3 DNA sequence: TGTGCCAGCTCACCATCCTTCGGGACCTACTCCTACGAGCAGTACTTC. This encodes CASSPSFGTYSYEQYF. The gene calls are TRBV18 and TRBJ2-7; either TRBD1 or TRBD2 may fit D (5 bases each). Germline values: CDR1 KGHSH, CDR2 LQKENI. Trimming stripped 2 bases from V and 0 bases from J, with 14 bases between. The CDR3 loop spans 16 amino acids.

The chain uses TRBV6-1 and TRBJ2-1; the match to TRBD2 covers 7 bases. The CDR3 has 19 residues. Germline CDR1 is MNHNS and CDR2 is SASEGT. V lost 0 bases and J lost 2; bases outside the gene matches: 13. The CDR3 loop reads CASSEARGVWLAAYNEQFF. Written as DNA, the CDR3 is TGTGCCAGCAGTGAAGCGAGAGGAGTTTGGCTAGCGGCCTACAATGAGCAGTTCTTC.

CDR3 sequence reads: CASSVGVGSNQPQHF. CDR3 nucleotides: TGTGCCAGCTCAGTGGGGGTTGGAAGCAATCAGCCCCAGCATTTT. V usage is TRBV18 and J usage is TRBJ1-5; TRBD1 might be the D (5 bases). The CDR3 runs 15 residues. The V and J ends lost 5 bases and 1 base respectively, with 12 bases between them. The germline V gene has CDR1 KGHSH and CDR2 LQKENI.

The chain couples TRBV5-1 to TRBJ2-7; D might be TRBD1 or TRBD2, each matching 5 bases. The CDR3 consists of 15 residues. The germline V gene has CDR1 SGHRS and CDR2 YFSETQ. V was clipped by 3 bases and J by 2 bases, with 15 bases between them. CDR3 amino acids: CASSSRGTETYEQYF. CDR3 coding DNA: TGCGCCAGCAGCTCTAGAGGGACCGAGACCTACGAGCAGTACTTC.

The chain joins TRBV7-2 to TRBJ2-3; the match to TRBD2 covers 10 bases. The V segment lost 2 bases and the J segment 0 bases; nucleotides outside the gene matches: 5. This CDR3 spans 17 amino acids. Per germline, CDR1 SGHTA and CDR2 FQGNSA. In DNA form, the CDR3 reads TGTGCCAGCAGCTTAAACGGACTAGCGGTTAGCACAGATACGCAGTATTTT. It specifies CASSLNGLAVSTDTQYF.

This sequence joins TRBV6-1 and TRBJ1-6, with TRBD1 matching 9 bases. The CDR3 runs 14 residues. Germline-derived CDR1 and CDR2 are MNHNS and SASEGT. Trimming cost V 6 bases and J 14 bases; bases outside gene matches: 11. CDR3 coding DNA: TGTGCCAGCAGAGGCCGGGACAGGGATACCACCCTCCACTTT. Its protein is CASRGRDRDTTLHF.

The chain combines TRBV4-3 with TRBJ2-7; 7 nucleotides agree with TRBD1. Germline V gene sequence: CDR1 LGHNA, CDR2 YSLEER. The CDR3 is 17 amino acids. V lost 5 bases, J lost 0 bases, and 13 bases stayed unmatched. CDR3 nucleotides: TGCGCCAGCAGCTCCGTAGGACAGGCCGCGAGCTCCTACGAGCAGTACTTC. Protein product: CASSSVGQAASSYEQYF.

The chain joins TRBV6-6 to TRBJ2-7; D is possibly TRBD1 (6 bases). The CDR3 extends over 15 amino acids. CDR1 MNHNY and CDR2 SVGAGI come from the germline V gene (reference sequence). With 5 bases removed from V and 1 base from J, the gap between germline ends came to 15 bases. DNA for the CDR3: TGTGCCAGCAGTCCCAGGGGCGGGCAATCCTACGAGCAGTACTTC. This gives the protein CASSPRGGQSYEQYF.

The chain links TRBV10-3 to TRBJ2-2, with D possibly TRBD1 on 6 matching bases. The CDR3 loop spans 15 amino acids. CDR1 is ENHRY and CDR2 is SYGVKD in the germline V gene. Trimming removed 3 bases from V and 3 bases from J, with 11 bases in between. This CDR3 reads CAISDSNRDTGELFF. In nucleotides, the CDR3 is TGTGCCATCAGTGACTCCAACAGGGACACCGGGGAGCTGTTTTTT.

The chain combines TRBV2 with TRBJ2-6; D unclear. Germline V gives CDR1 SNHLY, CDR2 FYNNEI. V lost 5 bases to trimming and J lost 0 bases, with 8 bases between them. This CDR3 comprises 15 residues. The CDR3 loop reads CASSKGASGANVLTF. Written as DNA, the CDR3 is TGTGCCAGCAGTAAAGGAGCCTCTGGGGCCAACGTCCTGACTTTC. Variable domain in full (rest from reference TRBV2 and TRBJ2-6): EPEVTQTPSHQVTQMGQEVILRCVPISNHLYFYWYRQILGQKVEFLVSFYNNEISEKSEIFDDQFSVERPDGSNFTLKIRSTKLEDSAMYFCASSKGASGANVLTFGAGSRLTVL.

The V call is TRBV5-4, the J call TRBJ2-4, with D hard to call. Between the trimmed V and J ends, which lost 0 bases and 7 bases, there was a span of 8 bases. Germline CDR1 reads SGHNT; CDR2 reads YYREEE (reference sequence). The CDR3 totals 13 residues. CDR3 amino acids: CASSLDIGNIQYF. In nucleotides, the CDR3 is TGTGCCAGCAGCTTGGACATCGGGAACATTCAGTACTTC.